This T cell receptor (beta chain) was identified during a study of T cells in Graves' hyperthyroidism and ophthalmopathy. Concerning this clonotype: As yet, its antigen is unknown. Germline and junction disagree at one end, which may indicate a read error.

Patients showing uncontrolled infection, other autoimmune disease, pregnancy or lactation were ineligible. Based on clinical symptoms, serum thyroxine and TRAb, thyroid ultrasound and orbital computed tomography, diagnoses were reached. Isolation of PBMCs was performed on 8.5 to 10 ml fresh peripheral blood. TCR beta CDR3 sequences were amplified from RNA transcripts. The study used the HTBI primer set for a first-round RT-PCR of the TCR CDR3. One entry per CDR3 protein, called by TCRdb with MiXCR from the multiplex PCR reads. The sample has approximately 690,000 distinct CDR3 sequences; less than 25% are singletons. Germline V lookup: CDR1 MNHEY, CDR2 SMNVEV (reference sequence). The CDR3 runs 14 residues. Study results and limitations: A model of 13 V-J pairs discriminated ophthalmopathy from stable hyperthyroidism.

The receptor's source is a man aged 25-45 years with Graves' ophthalmopathy. V usage is TRBV27 and J usage is TRBJ2-7; D gene uncertain. The sequenced material came from blood. In DNA form, the CDR3 reads TGTGCCAGCAGTCCCCTGGACGGCTCCCACGAGCAGTACTTC. Translated, it gives CASSPLDGSHEQYF.